Shown below are 20 T cell receptor beta chains from a single sample sequenced in a study of long-term antiretroviral therapy in people with HIV. Investigators performed immunoSEQ version v3.0 at survey level. Repertoires were generated with immunoSEQ multiplex PCR, while TCRdb's copy carries only in-frame clones and drops some. The data contain under 30,000 clones, over 70% of them singletons. The specimen was unsorted PBMCs, collected 3 years after starting antiretroviral therapy. Receptor source: a man aged 18 to 29 with HIV.

V and J are TRBV28 and TRBJ1-5, with D uncertain. Germline lookup yields CDR1 MDHEN and CDR2 SYDVKM. The CDR3 runs 14 residues. Trimming removed 2 bases from V and 0 bases from J, with 5 bases in between. Here the CDR3 DNA reads TGTGCCAGCAGTTTAACGATTAGCAATCAGCCCCAGCATTTT. Translating gives CASSLTISNQPQHF.

This chain joins TRBV9 and TRBJ2-5; 7 nucleotides line up with TRBD2. CDR1 SGDLS and CDR2 YYNGEE come from the germline V gene. The V gene end was trimmed by 0 bases and the J gene end by 13 bases; junction bases not matched to a gene: 9. The CDR3 runs 13 residues. The CDR3, as DNA: TGTGCCAGCAGCGTAGGAGCTGCGGGGGACGCGTACTTC. Amino acids: CASSVGAAGDAYF. Together with reference TRBV9 and TRBJ2-5, the CDR3 gives the full variable domain: DSGVTQTPKHLITATGQRVTLRCSPRSGDLSVYWYQQSLDQGLQFLIQYYNGEERAKGNILERFSAQQFPDLHSELNLSSLELGDSALYFCASSVGAAGDAYFGPGTRLLVL.

This chain links TRBV18 with TRBJ2-3; D call uncertain. Trimming cost V 4 bases and J 0 bases, with 8 bases left between them. CDR1 and CDR2 from the germline V gene are KGHSH and LQKENI. The CDR3 spans 14 residues. CDR3 DNA sequence: TGTGCCAGCTCACTTTTGTCTAGCACAGATACGCAGTATTTT. Amino acid sequence: CASSLLSSTDTQYF.

V usage is TRBV25-1 and J usage is TRBJ1-4, with 9 nucleotides matching TRBD1. The CDR3 is 14 amino acids. J gave up 8 bases and V 5 bases, and 6 bases lay outside the gene matches. Per germline, CDR1 MGHDK and CDR2 SYGVNS. The CDR3 DNA sequence: TGTGCCAGCAGTACCAGGACAGGGGAAGAAAAACTGTTTTTT. Its protein product is CASSTRTGEEKLFF.

This clone was seen once. The rearrangement joins TRBV5-8 to TRBJ1-6; possibly TRBD1 for D (5 bases). Germline values: CDR1 SGHTS, CDR2 YDEGEE. The CDR3 is 14 amino acids. The ends were cut back, 2 bases at V and 7 bases at J, with 10 bases in the middle. The CDR3 reads CASSFGGWNSPLHF. CDR3 nucleotide sequence: TGTGCCAGCAGCTTCGGGGGATGGAATTCACCCCTCCACTTT.

V and J are TRBV10-2 and TRBJ2-1, with 10 positions matching TRBD1. The length of the CDR3 is 14 residues. The germline V gene encodes CDR1 WSHSY and CDR2 SAAADI. The ends lost 5 bases at V and 6 bases at J; junction bases unmatched: 4. This chain's CDR3 is CASSPGQGPNEQFF. The CDR3 DNA follows: TGCGCCAGCAGTCCGGGACAGGGGCCCAATGAGCAGTTCTTC.

This clone appeared a single time. This sequence joins TRBV27 and TRBJ2-7; a possible D gene is TRBD1 (7 bases). Germline V CDR1 and CDR2: MNHEY, SMNVEV (reference sequence). V was clipped by 8 bases and J by 3 bases, with 17 bases between them. The CDR3 sequence is 14 residues long. The CDR3 nucleotides are TGTGCCAGCTCGCCTCAGGGGGGCAGCTACGAGCAGTACTTC. It yields the protein CASSPQGGSYEQYF.

The gene calls are TRBV11-2 and TRBJ2-1; D could derive from TRBD1 or TRBD2 (6 bases each). The CDR3 spans 16 residues. Deletions cut 4 bases from V and 0 bases from J, with 13 bases between. Germline loops: CDR1 SGHAT, CDR2 FQNNGV. The CDR3 protein is CASSSYGGSSYNEQFF. In nucleotides, the CDR3 is TGTGCCAGCAGCTCATACGGGGGCTCCTCCTACAATGAGCAGTTCTTC.

The chain has TRBV27 and TRBJ1-1, with D uncertain. The CDR3 sequence is 13 residues long. Germline V gene sequence: CDR1 MNHEY, CDR2 SMNVEV (reference sequence). Trimming pared 2 bases from V and 4 bases from J, leaving 8 bases between. The CDR3 bases are TGTGCCAGCAGTTTAGGAGGAGGCACTGAAGCTTTCTTT. It codes for CASSLGGGTEAFF.

The chain uses TRBV6-1 and TRBJ1-2; no clear D gene. Trimming took off 6 bases at V and 10 bases at J, with 3 bases between the two ends. The length of the CDR3 is 8 residues. CDR1 and CDR2 from the germline V gene are MNHNS and SASEGT. The CDR3 DNA reads as TGTGCCAGCAGCCACTACACCTTC. This translates into CASSHYTF.

The chain joins TRBV19 to TRBJ1-1; maybe TRBD1 (5 bases). Germline CDR1 and CDR2: LNHDA and SQIVND (reference sequence). The CDR3 has 13 residues. Trimming left V 7 bases short and J 1 base short, with 10 bases between. In DNA, the CDR3 is TGTGCCAGTATGGCGGGGGGGAACACTGAAGCTTTCTTT. Translation: CASMAGGNTEAFF.

The chain uses TRBV11-1 and TRBJ1-3; possible D gene TRBD1, 5 bases. Germline CDR1 SGHAT, CDR2 FQDESV (reference sequence). There are 14 residues in the CDR3. The ends were cut back, 4 bases at V and 7 bases at J, with 14 bases in the middle. CDR3 residues: CASSSDSLGNTIYF. CDR3 in DNA: TGTGCCAGCAGCTCCGACAGCCTCGGGAACACCATATATTTT.

This clone was recorded only once. The chain is built from TRBV6-6 and TRBJ2-7; tentative D call: TRBD1 (5 bases). Germline V gives CDR1 MNHNY, CDR2 SVGAGI (reference sequence). The CDR3 sequence is 13 residues long. V lost 5 bases to trimming and J lost 3 bases, with 11 bases between them. CDR3 bases: TGTGCCAGCAGTATTCGACAGAACTACGAGCAGTACGTC. Protein sequence: CASSIRQNYEQYV.

The J gene is TRBJ2-2, the V gene TRBV11-3, with D possibly matching TRBD2 (5 bases). The CDR3 is made up of 15 amino acids. The ends were cut back, 6 bases at V and 0 bases at J, with 11 bases in the middle. In germline, CDR1 is SGHNT, CDR2 YENEEA. CDR3 in amino acids: CASRRGYPNTGELFF. In DNA form, the CDR3 reads TGTGCCAGCAGACGAGGGTACCCGAACACCGGGGAGCTGTTTTTT.

The rearrangement links TRBV27 to TRBJ1-6, with TRBD1 identical over 9 bases. J gave up 6 bases and V 5 bases, and 5 bases lay outside the gene matches. The CDR3 runs to 15 residues. Germline V gene lookup returns CDR1 MNHEY and CDR2 SMNVEV (reference sequence). CDR3 residues: CASSPGQGANSPLHF. The CDR3 DNA reads as TGTGCCAGCAGTCCGGGACAGGGAGCTAATTCACCCCTCCACTTT.

The chain couples TRBV10-3 to TRBJ1-1; D uncertain. The CDR3 runs 14 residues. Per germline, CDR1 ENHRY and CDR2 SYGVKD. The V end was cut by 4 bases, the J end by 4 bases, with 13 bases between. CDR3 DNA: TGTGCCATCAGTGCATCCCTGAAGGGCACTGAAGCTTTCTTT. Protein product: CAISASLKGTEAFF.

This sequence joins TRBV19 and TRBJ2-7, with 8 bases that match TRBD2. The germline CDR1 and CDR2 sequences are LNHDA and SQIVND (reference sequence). With V trimmed by 7 bases and J by 3 bases, 20 bases remained unmatched. The CDR3 runs 18 residues. The CDR3 loop reads CASTGTAVDSGENYEQYF. CDR3 coding DNA: TGTGCCAGTACGGGTACGGCCGTGGATAGCGGGGAGAACTACGAGCAGTACTTC.

J is TRBJ1-4 and V is TRBV19; 7 bases fit TRBD1. The CDR3 spans 17 residues. The V segment lost 5 bases and the J segment 2 bases; nucleotides outside the gene matches: 11. Germline assignment: CDR1 LNHDA and CDR2 SQIVND (reference sequence). CDR3 loop: CASSGSSRQGTNEKLFF. CDR3 nucleotide sequence: TGTGCCAGTAGTGGCAGTTCCCGACAGGGCACTAATGAAAAACTGTTTTTT.

V is TRBV11-2 and J is TRBJ2-2, with 7 nucleotides matching TRBD2. V shed 3 bases and J 2 bases; nucleotides not matched to a gene: 15. This CDR3 comprises 19 residues. CDR1 SGHAT and CDR2 FQNNGV come from the germline V gene. The CDR3 loop reads CASSFNSGRLATNTGELFF. The CDR3 nucleotides read TGTGCCAGCAGCTTTAATTCTGGAAGACTAGCCACAAACACCGGGGAGCTGTTTTTT.

V is TRBV30 and J is TRBJ1-2; the D gene is possibly TRBD1 (5 bases). Looked up from germline, CDR1 is GTSNPN and CDR2 is SVGIG (reference sequence). The CDR3 contains 14 residues. Trimming took 2 bases from V and 8 from J, leaving 18 bases between them. The DNA of the CDR3 is TGTGCCTGGAGTACCGGACGGGGCCTTTGGGGCTACACCTTC. The encoded protein is CAWSTGRGLWGYTF.